The sequence of this TCR beta chain was determined in a study of T cells after yellow fever vaccination (dated 2019 in TCRdb). As for the study more broadly: The SMART-Seq v4 Ultra Low Input RNA kit was used to prepare libraries from fractions with low cell numbers. To follow T-cell clones before and after primary and booster YFV17D yellow fever vaccination, bulk TCR alpha and beta repertoires were sequenced over time. Bulk PBMC replicates and cell subsets were isolated from blood drawn at multiple timepoints before and after both primary and secondary immunization. Two healthy male donors, one aged 18 to 29 and one aged 30 to 40 years, made up the cohort. Findings and caveats that apply to the study as a whole: Computational filtering was required because FACS-sorted repertoires could contain abundant contaminating clonotypes from the bulk population. The secondary T-cell response was weaker than the primary response but faster, peaking on day 5 instead of day 15. A small fraction of clonotypes appeared in both the CD4 and CD8 compartments, likely as a result of convergent recombination. After the booster, most of the clones that had expanded following primary vaccination were detected again (roughly 97% of CD4 and 88% of CD8), which suggests that memory was broadly maintained. Only two donors were included in the study, so the extent to which the findings can be generalized is limited.

TCR cDNA was synthesized by 5'RACE template switching, through which a universal primer site and unique molecular identifiers were introduced. Priming for cDNA synthesis came from both the TCR alpha and TCR beta constant segments. Library amplification involved two PCR steps, and the second step added sample barcodes and sequencing adapters. Libraries were sequenced on Illumina HiSeq 2500 (2x100 bp) or NovaSeq (2x150 bp). On the authors' methods: Demultiplexing of reads and collapsing into UMI consensus sequences were performed with MIGEC, and V(D)J alignment was carried out with MiXCR. Vaccine-responding clonotypes were defined with edgeR using replicate PBMC samples, requiring FDR below 0.01 and a log2 fold change above 5 up to day 15. Each bulk clonotype was labeled CD4 or CD8 based on which sequenced repertoire, CD4 or CD8, contained the clonotype at higher abundance. TCRdb's own reprocessing of the public reads used fastp at Q25 and MiXCR and kept productive beta chains. Each CDR3 protein gets just one entry, which takes the most common genes and DNA from the rows behind it. In this record, the V and J calls reflect TCRdb's handling and not the investigators' own analysis. The sample has approximately 550,000 distinct CDR3 sequences on record, about 19% of them singletons. Clones ranked in the top ten supply about 13% of the sample.

This specimen's treatment or condition label, per the study, means: live attenuated yellow fever vaccine strain. At each blood-draw timepoint, two biological replicates of bulk PBMCs were collected. PBMCs were isolated from peripheral blood using a standard Ficoll-Paque protocol. TriZol was used to extract RNA from bulk PBMCs, from CD4 and CD8 fractions, and from dextramer-positive and dextramer-negative fractions. This clonotype was recorded only once. Its antigen specificity is not known. Base-call qualities are not available, and no considerably larger clone is one nucleotide away. From a lookup of the germline V gene, CDR1 and CDR2 are MGHDK and SYGVNS. Measured from the cysteine to the phenylalanine, the CDR3 is 14 residues long. Only the CDR3 part of the read is kept: 42 bases, read in frame from the first base. V is cut back by 6 bases and J by 3 bases, with 4 bases in the junction unmatched.

The specimen comprised PBMCs, sampled 15 days after the yellow fever booster vaccination. The rearrangement combines TRBV25-1 with TRBJ2-1; 8 central bases correspond to TRBD2. This receptor was taken from a young man who received the YFV17D yellow fever vaccine. CDR3 loop: CASSVAGFYNEQFF. The DNA sequence follows: TGTGCCAGCAGCGTAGCGGGATTCTACAATGAGCAGTTCTTC.